The next 29 T cell receptor beta chains were all read from a single sample in a study of T cells after yellow fever vaccination. TCRdb processed the 5' RACE reads anew with MiXCR; each CDR3 protein has one entry. The repertoire holds 70,000 to 80,000 distinct CDR3 sequences, with more than 5.5% as singletons. The specimen comprised CD8+ T cells sorted from PBMCs, sampled 10 days after the first yellow fever vaccination. These receptors all come from a man between 18 and 35 years old who received the YFV17D yellow fever vaccine.

This clonotype was recorded a few times. The gene calls are TRBV19 and TRBJ1-1, with 7 bases identical to TRBD1. The length of the CDR3 is 14 residues. The germline CDR1 and CDR2 sequences are LNHDA and SQIVND (reference sequence). J lost 1 base, V lost 5 bases, and 4 bases had no gene match. CDR3: CASSQGDTNTEAFF. In nucleotides, the CDR3 is TGTGCCAGTAGTCAGGGGGATACGAACACTGAAGCTTTCTTT.

The chain uses TRBV5-6 and TRBJ2-1, with D unclear. Trimming took off 5 bases at V and 8 bases at J, with 14 bases between the two ends. Per the germline V gene, CDR1 is SGHDT and CDR2 is YYEEEE. This CDR3 has 13 amino acids. CDR3 amino acids: CASRAERNDEQFF. CDR3 in DNA: TGTGCCAGCAGGGCCGAAAGAAATGATGAGCAGTTCTTC.

As for this clonotype: A read error may explain this, as a much larger clone is one base away. V usage is TRBV12-3 or TRBV12-4 and J usage is TRBJ2-3; D is uncertain. The CDR3 consists of 19 residues. The DNA of the CDR3 is TGTGCCAGCACTTTCGGAGCCGGGCTTAGCTACGCTATCACAGATGCGCAGTATTTT. It encodes CASTFGAGLSYAITDAQYF.

This clonotype was observed a few times. This sequence joins TRBV6-2 or TRBV6-3 and TRBJ1-5, with 9 bases aligning to TRBD1. Germline trimming cut 5 bases from V and 7 bases from J; bases unmatched to any gene: 6. CDR1 is MNHEY, CDR2 SVGEGT, per germline. The CDR3 runs to 14 residues. The CDR3 sequence: CASSHLQGAQPQHF. The DNA of the CDR3 is TGTGCCAGCAGTCATTTACAGGGGGCGCAGCCCCAGCATTTT.

The chain joins TRBV7-2 to TRBJ2-5; 7 bases are shared with TRBD2. Germline trimming cut 3 bases from V and 5 bases from J; bases unmatched to any gene: 12. The CDR3 consists of 16 residues. The germline V gene encodes CDR1 SGHTA and CDR2 FQGNSA. In nucleotides, the CDR3 is TGTGCCAGCAGCTTTTCAGCGGGGCGAGGATTGGAGACCCAGTACTTC. Translated: CASSFSAGRGLETQYF.

This clonotype has ten or more counts. J is TRBJ1-4 and V is TRBV4-2; D ambiguous. The CDR3 extends over 14 amino acids. Germline CDR1 reads LGHNA; CDR2 reads YNFKEQ. V dropped 0 bases and J dropped 4 bases, with 6 bases sitting between them. The CDR3 reads CASSQDGFNEKLFF. CDR3 coding DNA: TGTGCCAGCAGCCAAGACGGGTTTAATGAAAAACTGTTTTTT.

This clonotype was picked up many times. CDR3 in DNA: TGTGCCAGCAGCCAAGACCTCCTAGCGGGGCCTCCTAGTAATGAGCAGTTCTTC. It codes for CASSQDLLAGPPSNEQFF. The gene calls are TRBV4-2 and TRBJ2-1, with TRBD2 matching 9 bases. From germline, CDR1 is LGHNA and CDR2 YNFKEQ. J lost 7 bases, V lost 0 bases, and 13 bases had no gene match. The CDR3 has 18 amino acids.

The chain is built from TRBV6-1 and TRBJ1-1; D is undetermined. V gave up 8 bases and J gave up 1 base, with 14 bases separating them. The length of the CDR3 is 14 residues. CDR1 is MNHNS, CDR2 SASEGT, per germline. The CDR3 coding sequence is TGTGCCAGCTCGAAAGTACAGTCGAACACTGAAGCTTTCTTT. As protein: CASSKVQSNTEAFF.

This clonotype occurred many times. V gene TRBV4-3 combines with J gene TRBJ2-1, with a possible D match to TRBD2 (5 bases). The CDR3 has 13 residues. Germline assignment: CDR1 LGHNA and CDR2 YSLEER. Trimming cost V 2 bases and J 8 bases, with 10 bases left between them. The CDR3 sequence: CASSQHRGYEQFF. CDR3 sequence (DNA): TGCGCCAGCAGCCAACACCGAGGGTATGAGCAGTTCTTC.

This chain uses TRBV6-5 with TRBJ1-1; D gene ambiguous. The CDR3 has 14 amino acids. V gave up 4 bases and J gave up 4 bases, with 13 bases separating them. Germline V gene data show CDR1 as MNHEY and CDR2 as SVGAGI. The DNA of the CDR3 is TGTGCCAGCAGTTCCGCGGGTGTTAGCACTGAAGCTTTCTTT. As protein: CASSSAGVSTEAFF.

This clonotype was picked up many times. The rearrangement links TRBV6-5 to TRBJ1-5; D is perhaps TRBD1 (6 bases). V was clipped by 2 bases and J by 5 bases, with 10 bases between them. Germline-derived CDR1 and CDR2 are MNHEY and SVGAGI. This CDR3 has 14 amino acids. CDR3 DNA: TGTGCCAGCAGTTACAGCGCAGGGGATCAGCCCCAGCATTTT. Translated, it gives CASSYSAGDQPQHF.

This clonotype has a handful of counts. Sequence at one end of the junction differs from germline and may be a read error. V is TRBV7-9 and J is TRBJ1-5, with 7 bases aligning to TRBD1. The CDR3 length is 14 residues. Germline CDR1 reads SEHNR; CDR2 reads FQNEAQ (reference sequence). The CDR3 here is CASSLADRNQPQHF. CDR3 nucleotide sequence: TGTGCCAGCAGTTTAGCGGACAGGAATCAGCCCCAGCATTTT. The entire variable domain, with the rest obtained from reference TRBV7-9 and TRBJ1-5, is as follows: DTGVSQNPRHKITKRGQNVTFRCDPISEHNRLYWYRQTLGQGPEFLTYFQNEAQLEKSRLLSDRFSAERPKGSFSTLEIQRTEQGDSAMYLCASSLADRNQPQHFGDGTRLSIL.

This chain uses TRBV27 with TRBJ2-5; 13 bases are shared with TRBD2. The V gene end was trimmed by 6 bases and the J gene end by 5 bases; junction bases not matched to a gene: 9. Germline V gene data show CDR1 as MNHEY and CDR2 as SMNVEV (reference sequence). This CDR3 has 16 residues. The CDR3: CASSELLAGGLETQYF. The CDR3 bases are TGTGCCAGCAGCGAACTACTAGCGGGGGGGCTGGAGACCCAGTACTTC.

This chain links TRBV4-1 with TRBJ1-3; D remains ambiguous. This CDR3 region has 16 residues. V was cut by 3 bases and J by 0 bases, with 12 bases left in between. Per germline, CDR1 MGHRA and CDR2 YSYEKL. CDR3 coding DNA: TGCGCCAGCAGCCATACTCTCGGGAGCTCTGGAAACACCATATATTTT. Amino acids: CASSHTLGSSGNTIYF.

The chain combines TRBV7-9 with TRBJ1-1; D remains unclear. This CDR3 comprises 14 residues. Trimming cost V 1 base and J 7 bases, with 13 bases left between them. Germline CDR1 SEHNR, CDR2 FQNEAQ (reference sequence). The CDR3 region has the DNA TGTGCCAGCAGCTTAGTCCCCGGGAGCCTTGAAGCTTTCTTT. The encoded protein is CASSLVPGSLEAFF.

This clonotype has at least ten counts. V usage is TRBV19 and J usage is TRBJ1-2; 12 bases map to TRBD1. There are 14 residues in the CDR3. Germline lookup yields CDR1 LNHDA and CDR2 SQIVND (reference sequence). J gave up 14 bases and V 5 bases, and 12 bases lay outside the gene matches. CDR3 in amino acids: CASSALGTGGVFTF. The CDR3 DNA follows: TGTGCCAGTAGTGCGCTCGGGACAGGGGGCGTATTTACCTTC. The full variable domain, rest sourced from reference TRBV19 and TRBJ1-2, is DGGITQSPKYLFRKEGQNVTLSCEQNLNHDAMYWYRQDPGQGLRLIYYSQIVNDFQKGDIAEGYSVSREKKESFPLTVTSAQKNPTAFYLCASSALGTGGVFTFGSGTRLTVV.

V gene TRBV6-5 combines with J gene TRBJ2-2; the D gene is possibly TRBD2 (5 bases). Trimming removed 5 bases from V and 4 bases from J, with 17 bases in between. The CDR3 totals 16 residues. Looked up from germline, CDR1 is MNHEY and CDR2 is SVGAGI. DNA for the CDR3: TGTGCCAGCAGTAACCGGGATCCCTCTTTCACCGGGGAGCTGTTTTTT. Amino acids: CASSNRDPSFTGELFF.

The chain uses TRBV7-9 and TRBJ1-2; 8 bases align to TRBD1. Germline CDR1 reads SEHNR; CDR2 reads FQNEAQ (reference sequence). The CDR3 is 14 amino acids. Trimming at V came to 10 bases and at J to 4 bases, leaving 11 bases not matched to a gene. CDR3 amino acids: CATSETGDRYGYTF. The CDR3 DNA reads TGTGCCACTTCTGAGACAGGGGACCGCTATGGCTACACCTTC.

This clonotype was found many times. The chain employs TRBV6-5 and TRBJ2-7; weak D call: TRBD2 (5 bases). Germline CDR1 reads MNHEY; CDR2 reads SVGAGI. The ends were cut back, 2 bases at V and 3 bases at J, with 14 bases in the middle. The CDR3 extends over 15 amino acids. CDR3 coding DNA: TGTGCCAGCAGTTACCTTCGGGTGGAGGACTACGAGCAGTACGTC. It encodes CASSYLRVEDYEQYV.

This clonotype showed up many times. J is TRBJ2-7 and V is TRBV5-5; D unclear. Germline V CDR1 and CDR2: SGHKS, YYEKEE (reference sequence). The CDR3 contains 16 residues. V shed 1 base and J shed 5 bases, with 19 bases lying between them. This CDR3 is CASSLPTRMAKDEQYF. The CDR3 DNA reads as TGTGCCAGCAGCTTGCCCACCCGGATGGCCAAGGACGAGCAGTACTTC.

This chain joins TRBV27 and TRBJ1-1, with 7 bases aligning to TRBD1. Germline V gene lookup returns CDR1 MNHEY and CDR2 SMNVEV (reference sequence). V was pared by 6 bases and J by 3 bases, with 7 bases of the junction left unmatched. This CDR3 is 14 amino acids long. This CDR3 reads CASSLQGRYTEAFF. The DNA for the CDR3 is TGTGCCAGCAGCCTACAGGGGCGGTACACTGAAGCTTTCTTT.

This clonotype was detected only a few times. The chain carries TRBV15 and TRBJ2-3, with D hard to call. The CDR3 has 14 residues. The germline V and J ends were trimmed by 0 bases and 4 bases, with 8 bases remaining between them. Germline CDR1 is LNHNV and CDR2 is YYDKDF (reference sequence). The CDR3 spells CATSRDLSADTQYF. Here the CDR3 DNA reads TGTGCCACCAGCAGAGATCTCAGCGCAGATACGCAGTATTTT.

V is TRBV4-1 and J is TRBJ1-6; D is unclear. The V gene lost 0 bases and the J gene lost 10 bases, with 7 bases spanning the gap. This CDR3 region has 13 residues. CDR1 and CDR2 (germline): MGHRA, YSYEKL. CDR3 DNA: TGCGCCAGCAGCCAAGAGACTGAGTCACCCCTCCACTTT. This codes for CASSQETESPLHF.

Comment on this clonotype: A single base separates this from a much larger clone, so it may be a read error. This rearrangement joins TRBV6-5 to TRBJ2-3; D is perhaps TRBD1 or TRBD2 (5 bases each). The germline gives CDR1 MNHEY, CDR2 SVGAGI. This CDR3 is built from 14 residues. The CDR3 coding sequence is TGTGCCAGCAGTTATCAGCGGAACACAGGTACGCAGTATTTT. This encodes CASSYQRNTGTQYF.

The chain uses TRBV5-1 and TRBJ2-2; D gene uncertain. Trimming cost V 2 bases and J 7 bases, with 12 bases left between them. Germline V gene lookup returns CDR1 SGHRS and CDR2 YFSETQ. The CDR3 is 14 amino acids. CDR3 in amino acids: CASSFADPFGELFF. The CDR3 DNA reads TGCGCCAGCAGCTTCGCGGACCCGTTCGGGGAGCTGTTTTTT.

The J gene is TRBJ2-3, the V gene TRBV19; D remains unclear. The CDR3 consists of 15 residues. The germline V and J ends were trimmed by 3 bases and 1 base, with 11 bases remaining between them. From germline, CDR1 is LNHDA and CDR2 SQIVND (reference sequence). The chain's CDR3 is CASSIGGRGTDTQYF. The CDR3 region has the DNA TGTGCCAGTAGTATTGGCGGACGAGGCACAGATACGCAGTATTTT.

On this clonotype: Germline and junction disagree at one end, which may indicate a read error. The rearrangement uses TRBV13 and TRBJ2-1; D is undetermined. Germline V gene data show CDR1 as PRHDT and CDR2 as FYEKMQ (reference sequence). CDR3 length: 12 residues. CDR3 residues: CASSLTGNEQSF. The CDR3 DNA is TGTGCCAGCAGCCTCACCGGCAATGAGCAGTCCTTC.

There are many counts of this clonotype. This chain connects TRBV4-3 to TRBJ2-1, with D perhaps TRBD1 (5 bases). The germline V gene has CDR1 LGHNA and CDR2 YSLEER. The CDR3 totals 17 residues. Trimming removed 0 bases from V and 0 bases from J, with 12 bases in between. The CDR3 sequence is CASSQEQAAFSYNEQFF. The CDR3 DNA reads TGCGCCAGCAGCCAAGAACAGGCAGCCTTCTCCTACAATGAGCAGTTCTTC.

This clonotype has more than one count but fewer than ten. The chain couples TRBV4-3 to TRBJ1-5, with a possible D match to TRBD1 (6 bases). CDR3 size: 15 residues. CDR1 and CDR2 from the germline V gene are LGHNA and YSLEER. The V and J ends lost 0 bases and 10 bases respectively, with 16 bases between them. The CDR3 DNA reads as TGCGCCAGCAGCCAAGACAGAGGGGGGGAAGTCCCCCAGCATTTT. This codes for CASSQDRGGEVPQHF.